The clone carrying this T cell receptor (beta chain) was detected a few times. Its target is not known. The data were obtained in a study of HIV-infected patients and healthy controls. Study details: Total CDR3 counts per chain did not differ significantly between patients and controls.

Study conclusions and caveats: During therapy, HIV-associated CDR3s fell significantly in frequency, while CMV-associated CDR3s did not change significantly.

Trimming shortened V by 3 bases and J by 0 bases, and 9 bases separated the two germline ends. The CDR3 length is 14 residues. Germline CDR1 and CDR2: MNHEY and SMNVEV (reference sequence). 450 to 600 ng RNA was reverse transcribed with alpha and beta constant-region primers. Alpha and beta chain libraries were made separately by chain-specific third strand synthesis with multiplexing indices. TCRdb reanalysed the 5' RACE reads using MiXCR and keeps one entry per CDR3 protein. The table has 9,500 to 11,000 distinct CDR3 sequences, roughly 4.8% seen once; the top ten hold 13% to 15%. All unsorted peripheral T cells were captured because whole blood was used without fractionation. The RNA source was a roughly 2.5 ml peripheral blood draw. People with immunomodulatory therapy, recent vaccination or treatment interruptions were not enrolled.

This TCR was sampled from an adult with HIV infection. The sequences come from blood, collected before antiretroviral therapy. This chain uses TRBV27 with TRBJ2-7, with D maybe TRBD1 (5 bases). CDR3: CASSFSGHSYEQYF. CDR3 in DNA: TGTGCCAGCAGTTTCTCCGGACACTCCTACGAGCAGTACTTC.